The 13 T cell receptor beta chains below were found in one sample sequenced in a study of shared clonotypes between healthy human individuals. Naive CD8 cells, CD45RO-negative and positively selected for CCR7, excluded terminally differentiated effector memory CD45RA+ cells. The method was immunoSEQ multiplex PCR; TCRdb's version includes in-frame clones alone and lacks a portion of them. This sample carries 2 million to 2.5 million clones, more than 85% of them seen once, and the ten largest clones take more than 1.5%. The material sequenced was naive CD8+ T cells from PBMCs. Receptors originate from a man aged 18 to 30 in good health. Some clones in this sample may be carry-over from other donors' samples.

The CDR3 protein is CASSVDGQDYNEQFF. The CDR3 coding sequence is TGTGCCAGCAGCGTAGACGGGCAGGACTACAATGAGCAGTTCTTC. The gene calls are TRBV9 and TRBJ2-1, with D unresolved. Germline V lookup: CDR1 SGDLS, CDR2 YYNGEE. The CDR3 consists of 15 residues. Trimming left V 0 bases short and J 3 bases short, with 10 bases between.

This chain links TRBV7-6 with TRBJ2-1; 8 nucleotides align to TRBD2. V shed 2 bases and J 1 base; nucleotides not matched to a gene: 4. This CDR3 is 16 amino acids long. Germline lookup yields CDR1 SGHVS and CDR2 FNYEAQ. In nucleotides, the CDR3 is TGTGCCAGCAGCTTATTAAGCGGGAGTTCCTACAATGAGCAGTTCTTC. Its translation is CASSLLSGSSYNEQFF.

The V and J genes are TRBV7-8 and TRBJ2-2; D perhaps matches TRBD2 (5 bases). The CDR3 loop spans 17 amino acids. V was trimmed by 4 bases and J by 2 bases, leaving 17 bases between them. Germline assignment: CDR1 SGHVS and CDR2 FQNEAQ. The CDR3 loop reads CASSYGLAAGNTGELFF. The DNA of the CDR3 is TGTGCCAGCAGCTATGGTCTAGCAGCCGGAAACACCGGGGAGCTGTTTTTT.

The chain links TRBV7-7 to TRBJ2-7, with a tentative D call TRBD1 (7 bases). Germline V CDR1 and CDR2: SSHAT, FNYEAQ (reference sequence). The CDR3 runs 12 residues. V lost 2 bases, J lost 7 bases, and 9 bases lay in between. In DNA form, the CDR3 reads TGTGCCAGCAGCTTACAGGGGGGTGAGCAGTACTTC. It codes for CASSLQGGEQYF.

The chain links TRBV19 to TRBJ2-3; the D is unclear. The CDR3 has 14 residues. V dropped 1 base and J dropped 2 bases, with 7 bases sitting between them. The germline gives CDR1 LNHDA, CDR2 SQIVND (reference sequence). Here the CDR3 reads CASSIGYSTDTQYF. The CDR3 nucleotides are TGTGCCAGTAGTATAGGGTACTCCACAGATACGCAGTATTTT.

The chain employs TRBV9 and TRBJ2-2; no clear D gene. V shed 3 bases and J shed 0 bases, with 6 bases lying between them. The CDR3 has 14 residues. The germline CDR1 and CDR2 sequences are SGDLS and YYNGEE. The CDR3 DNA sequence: TGTGCCAGCAGCGGCAAGTCGAACACCGGGGAGCTGTTTTTT. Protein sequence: CASSGKSNTGELFF.

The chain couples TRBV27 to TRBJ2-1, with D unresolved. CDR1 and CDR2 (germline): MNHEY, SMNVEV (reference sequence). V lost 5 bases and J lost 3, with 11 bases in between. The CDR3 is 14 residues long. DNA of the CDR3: TGTGCCAGCAGTCCCCTGGGAATCTACAATGAGCAGTTCTTC. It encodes CASSPLGIYNEQFF.

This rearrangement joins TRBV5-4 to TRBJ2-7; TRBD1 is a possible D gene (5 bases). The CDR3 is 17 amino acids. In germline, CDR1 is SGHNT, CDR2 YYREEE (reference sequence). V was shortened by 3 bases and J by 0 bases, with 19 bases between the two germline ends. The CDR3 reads CASSSGPARVNSYEQYF. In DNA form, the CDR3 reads TGTGCCAGCAGCTCCGGACCGGCCAGGGTCAACTCCTACGAGCAGTACTTC.

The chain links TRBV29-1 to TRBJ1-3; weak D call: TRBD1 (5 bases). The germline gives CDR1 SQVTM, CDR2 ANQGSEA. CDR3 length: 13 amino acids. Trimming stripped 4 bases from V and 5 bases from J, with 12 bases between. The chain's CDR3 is CSVVQAERNTIYF. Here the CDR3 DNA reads TGCAGCGTTGTACAGGCGGAGAGAAACACCATATATTTT.

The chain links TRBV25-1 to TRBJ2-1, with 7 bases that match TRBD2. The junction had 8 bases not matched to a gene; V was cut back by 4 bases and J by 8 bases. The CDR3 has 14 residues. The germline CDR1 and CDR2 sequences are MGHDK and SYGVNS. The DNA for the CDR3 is TGTGCCAGCAGTGGACTAGCAGGAGGGGATGAGCAGTTCTTC. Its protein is CASSGLAGGDEQFF.

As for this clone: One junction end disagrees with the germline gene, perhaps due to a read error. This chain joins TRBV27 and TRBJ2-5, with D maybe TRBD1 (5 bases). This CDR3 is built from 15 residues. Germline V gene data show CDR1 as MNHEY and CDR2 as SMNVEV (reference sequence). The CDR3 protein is CASGLWGGMGETQYF. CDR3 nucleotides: TGTGCCAGCGGTTTATGGGGCGGTATGGGGGAGACCCAGTACTTC.

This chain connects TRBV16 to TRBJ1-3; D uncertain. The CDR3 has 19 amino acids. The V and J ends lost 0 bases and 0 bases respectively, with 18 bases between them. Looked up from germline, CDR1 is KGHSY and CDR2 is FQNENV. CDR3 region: CASSQSWVQGRSSGNTIYF. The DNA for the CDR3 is TGTGCCAGCAGCCAATCATGGGTACAAGGGCGCAGCTCTGGAAACACCATATATTTT.

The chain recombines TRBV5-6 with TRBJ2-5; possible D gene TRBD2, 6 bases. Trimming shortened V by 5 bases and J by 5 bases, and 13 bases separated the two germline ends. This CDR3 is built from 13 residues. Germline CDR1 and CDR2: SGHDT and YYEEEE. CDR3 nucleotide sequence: TGTGCCAGCAGTTCCCAGACTAGGGAGACCCAGTACTTC. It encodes CASSSQTRETQYF.